Below are 23 T cell receptor beta chains sequenced from a single sample in a study of shared clonotypes between healthy human individuals. Assay used: immunoSEQ multiplex PCR; TCRdb lists only in-frame clones, some missing. This sample has about 2.5 million clones, with about nine tenths found just once. The sample taken for sequencing was naive CD4+ T cells from PBMCs. Subset defined: CD45RA+ positively selected. The receptors come from a man between 18 and 29 years old in good health. Some clones in this sample may be carry-over from other donors' samples.

This chain links TRBV7-9 with TRBJ2-3, with D possibly TRBD1 on 5 matching bases. In germline, CDR1 is SEHNR, CDR2 FQNEAQ (reference sequence). Trimming pared 8 bases from V and 6 bases from J, leaving 12 bases between. CDR3 length: 12 amino acids. The CDR3 DNA sequence: TGTGCCAGCCAGACAGTATTTGATACGCAGTATTTT. It specifies CASQTVFDTQYF.

The rearrangement joins TRBV4-1 to TRBJ2-7, with D possibly called TRBD1 or TRBD2 (5 bases each). The CDR3 runs to 16 residues. Deletions cut 6 bases from V and 1 base from J, with 19 bases between. Germline CDR1 reads MGHRA; CDR2 reads YSYEKL. The CDR3: CASRNTPLGRSYEQYF. The CDR3 DNA reads as TGCGCCAGCAGAAACACCCCACTGGGACGTTCCTACGAGCAGTACTTC.

The chain links TRBV7-9 to TRBJ2-3, with TRBD2 matching over 11 bases. CDR3 length equals 19 residues. The germline V gene encodes CDR1 SEHNR and CDR2 FQNEAQ (reference sequence). The junction had 11 bases not matched to a gene; V was cut back by 3 bases and J by 0 bases. The CDR3 sequence is CASSFGYGTSGLSTDTQYF. CDR3 DNA: TGTGCCAGCAGCTTCGGTTACGGGACTAGCGGACTGAGCACAGATACGCAGTATTTT.

The chain employs TRBV5-1 and TRBJ1-2; D possibly corresponds to TRBD1 (5 bases). The CDR3 has 14 amino acids. With 0 bases removed from V and 6 bases from J, the gap between germline ends came to 12 bases. Germline V lookup: CDR1 SGHRS, CDR2 YFSETQ. Here the CDR3 reads CASSLDLGGDGYTF. The CDR3 DNA reads as TGCGCCAGCAGCTTGGATCTAGGAGGGGATGGCTACACCTTC.

The chain is built from TRBV7-7 and TRBJ2-7; TRBD2 agrees at 8 bases. Per germline, CDR1 SSHAT and CDR2 FNYEAQ (reference sequence). The CDR3 is made up of 15 amino acids. The V segment lost 1 base and the J segment 4 bases; nucleotides outside the gene matches: 6. This CDR3 reads CASSLEPSGYYEQYF. The DNA of the CDR3 is TGTGCCAGCAGCTTAGAGCCTAGCGGGTATTACGAGCAGTACTTC.

The chain combines TRBV7-9 with TRBJ2-1; D remains ambiguous. V shed 4 bases and J shed 0 bases, with 10 bases lying between them. This CDR3 is 15 amino acids long. CDR1 is SEHNR, CDR2 FQNEAQ, per germline (reference sequence). CDR3 nucleotide sequence: TGTGCCAGCAGCTGGACGATTAGCTCCTACAATGAGCAGTTCTTC. This translates into CASSWTISSYNEQFF.

The chain uses TRBV5-5 and TRBJ1-1, with D perhaps matching TRBD1 (5 bases). Germline lookup yields CDR1 SGHKS and CDR2 YYEKEE (reference sequence). V was cut by 4 bases and J by 0 bases, with 16 bases left in between. The CDR3 sequence is 16 residues long. The CDR3 DNA reads as TGTGCCAGCAGCGGGCCATGGGGGGTCATGAACACTGAAGCTTTCTTT. It is translated as CASSGPWGVMNTEAFF.

The table lists this clone with a count of one. The rearrangement links TRBV5-1 to TRBJ1-4; the D is unclear. Trimming took 4 bases from V and 6 from J, leaving 19 bases between them. Germline V CDR1 and CDR2: SGHRS, YFSETQ. This CDR3 spans 16 amino acids. CDR3 region: CASSPRPGEGDEKLFF. CDR3 coding DNA: TGCGCCAGCAGCCCCCGGCCCGGCGAGGGCGATGAAAAACTGTTTTTT.

This clone was detected a few times. This chain connects TRBV2 to TRBJ1-3, with D perhaps TRBD1 (5 bases). The V end was cut by 5 bases, the J end by 5 bases, with 13 bases between. Germline V lookup: CDR1 SNHLY, CDR2 FYNNEI. The CDR3 contains 14 residues. This CDR3 is CASSSDSRRNTIYF. In DNA, the CDR3 is TGTGCCAGCAGTTCAGACAGCCGTCGAAACACCATATATTTT.

The chain uses TRBV20-1 and TRBJ1-1, with D unresolved. Trimming took off 6 bases at V and 7 bases at J, with 9 bases between the two ends. In germline, CDR1 is DFQATT, CDR2 SNEGSKA (reference sequence). The CDR3 runs to 10 residues. CDR3: CSAGYGEAFF. CDR3 DNA sequence: TGCAGTGCCGGGTATGGTGAAGCTTTCTTT.

About this clone itself: Different DNA sequences within this sample yield the same CDR3. The V and J genes are TRBV5-1 and TRBJ2-5, with 11 bases identical to TRBD1. The CDR3 is 14 amino acids. The germline V gene encodes CDR1 SGHRS and CDR2 YFSETQ. V dropped 3 bases and J dropped 4; count of bases not matched to a gene: 2. The CDR3 sequence is CASSWGQGGETQYF. As DNA, the CDR3 is TGCGCCAGCAGCTGGGGACAGGGGGGAGAGACCCAGTACTTC.

The chain uses TRBV29-1 and TRBJ2-7, with 7 nucleotides matching TRBD2. The CDR3 has 16 residues. The J segment lost 4 bases and the V segment lost 3 bases, leaving 15 bases of the junction unmatched. Germline CDR1 reads SQVTM; CDR2 reads ANQGSEA. The CDR3 region has the DNA TGCAGCGTTGACAACCTCCCGGCTAGCGGAGCGTACGAGCAGTACTTC. Residues: CSVDNLPASGAYEQYF.

The V gene is TRBV9, the J gene TRBJ2-7; the D is unclear. Germline assignment: CDR1 SGDLS and CDR2 YYNGEE. This CDR3 region has 16 residues. Trimming shortened V by 0 bases and J by 4 bases, and 17 bases separated the two germline ends. The CDR3 here is CASSVVQANQSYEQYF. The CDR3 coding sequence is TGTGCCAGCAGCGTAGTGCAGGCAAATCAATCATACGAGCAGTACTTC.

The rearrangement links TRBV25-1 to TRBJ2-7; no definite D call. Per germline, CDR1 MGHDK and CDR2 SYGVNS. The CDR3 has 12 amino acids. Deletions cut 1 base from V and 6 bases from J, with 7 bases between. In nucleotides, the CDR3 is TGTGCCAGCAGTGAATGGGCCGCCGAGCAGTACTTC. This gives the protein CASSEWAAEQYF.

The chain has TRBV5-1 and TRBJ1-1, with no clear D. Per germline, CDR1 SGHRS and CDR2 YFSETQ. This CDR3 spans 14 amino acids. Trimming took 4 bases from V and 3 from J, leaving 13 bases between them. CDR3 DNA sequence: TGCGCCAGCAGCCCCGGTCCGGGGTACACTGAAGCTTTCTTT. Its protein is CASSPGPGYTEAFF.

As regards this clone: Other nucleotide sequences in the sample specify the same CDR3. V and J are TRBV20-1 and TRBJ2-3; D ambiguous. Germline V CDR1 and CDR2: DFQATT, SNEGSKA (reference sequence). The CDR3 extends over 11 amino acids. Trimming removed 3 bases at V and 5 bases at J, with 6 bases between. Here the CDR3 reads CSASEEDTQYF. The CDR3 DNA sequence: TGCAGTGCTAGTGAGGAAGATACGCAGTATTTT.

This chain joins TRBV19 and TRBJ2-7; 8 bases match TRBD1. The CDR3 is made up of 14 amino acids. The germline V gene encodes CDR1 LNHDA and CDR2 SQIVND (reference sequence). Trimming removed 7 bases from V and 4 bases from J; junction bases left unmatched: 9. In nucleotides, the CDR3 is TGTGCCAGTAACCGCGCAGGGGGCCGTTACGAGCAGTACTTC. Translating gives CASNRAGGRYEQYF.

With regard to this clone: Within the sample, other DNA sequences also encode this same CDR3. The chain recombines TRBV5-4 with TRBJ2-3; possibly TRBD2 for D (5 bases). CDR3 length: 14 residues. Between the trimmed V and J ends, which lost 0 bases and 1 base, there was a span of 6 bases. Germline lookup yields CDR1 SGHNT and CDR2 YYREEE (reference sequence). The CDR3 loop reads CASSLGGGTDTQYF. CDR3 DNA sequence: TGTGCCAGCAGCTTGGGGGGAGGCACAGATACGCAGTATTTT.

J is TRBJ2-1 and V is TRBV7-6; TRBD2 matches 10 bases. Germline V gene sequence: CDR1 SGHVS, CDR2 FNYEAQ. This CDR3 region has 18 residues. The V segment lost 5 bases and the J segment 1 base; nucleotides outside the gene matches: 11. The CDR3 bases are TGTGCCAGCAGCACGCGAGGGACTAGCGCCCGATCCTACAATGAGCAGTTCTTC. Its translation: CASSTRGTSARSYNEQFF.

This chain links TRBV28 with TRBJ2-3; the D gene is possibly TRBD2 (5 bases). Germline V gives CDR1 MDHEN, CDR2 SYDVKM. This CDR3 region has 14 residues. V gave up 7 bases and J gave up 5 bases, with 16 bases separating them. CDR3 residues: CASIFSRSGDTQYF. The CDR3 DNA follows: TGTGCCAGCATTTTCTCGCGGAGCGGAGATACGCAGTATTTT.

The gene calls are TRBV10-3 and TRBJ2-3; TRBD2 agrees at 11 bases. CDR1 and CDR2 from the germline V gene are ENHRY and SYGVKD. This CDR3 is built from 16 residues. The V and J ends lost 9 bases and 4 bases, in that order; junction bases with no gene match: 12. The CDR3, as DNA: TGTGCCATAAGCGGGCTAGCGGGAGGAGGCGCAGATACGCAGTATTTT. Translating gives CAISGLAGGGADTQYF.

The chain uses TRBV5-1 and TRBJ2-7; no reliable D call. The germline V and J ends were trimmed by 3 bases and 5 bases, with 9 bases remaining between them. Germline CDR1 and CDR2: SGHRS and YFSETQ. The CDR3 consists of 12 residues. In DNA form, the CDR3 reads TGCGCCAGCAGCTACGACCTAAACGAGCAGTACTTC. Protein sequence: CASSYDLNEQYF.

This clone was recorded once. J is TRBJ2-5 and V is TRBV5-1, with 12 bases that match TRBD1. Unmatched junction bases numbered 3, after V lost 5 bases and J lost 4 bases. Germline V gene sequence: CDR1 SGHRS, CDR2 YFSETQ. This CDR3 spans 14 amino acids. DNA for the CDR3: TGCGCCAGCAGGGGACAGGGGGCGAGAGAGACCCAGTACTTC. Protein: CASRGQGARETQYF.